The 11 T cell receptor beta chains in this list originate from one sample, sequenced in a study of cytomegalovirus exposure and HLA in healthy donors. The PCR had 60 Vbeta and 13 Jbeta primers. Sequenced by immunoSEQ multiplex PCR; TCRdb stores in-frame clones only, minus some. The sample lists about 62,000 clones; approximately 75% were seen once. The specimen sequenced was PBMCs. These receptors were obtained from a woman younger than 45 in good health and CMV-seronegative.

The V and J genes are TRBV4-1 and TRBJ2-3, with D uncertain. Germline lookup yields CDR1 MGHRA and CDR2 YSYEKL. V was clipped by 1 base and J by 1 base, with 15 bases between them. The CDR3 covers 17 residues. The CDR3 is CASSQASSYFGTDTQYF. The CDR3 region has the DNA TGCGCCAGCAGCCAAGCTTCTTCCTATTTCGGCACAGATACGCAGTATTTT.

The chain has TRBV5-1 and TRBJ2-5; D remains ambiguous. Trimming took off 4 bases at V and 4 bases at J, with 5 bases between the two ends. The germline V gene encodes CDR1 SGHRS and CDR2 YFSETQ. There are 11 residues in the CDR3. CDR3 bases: TGCGCCAGCAGCGAGAGAGAGACCCAGTACTTC. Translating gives CASSERETQYF.

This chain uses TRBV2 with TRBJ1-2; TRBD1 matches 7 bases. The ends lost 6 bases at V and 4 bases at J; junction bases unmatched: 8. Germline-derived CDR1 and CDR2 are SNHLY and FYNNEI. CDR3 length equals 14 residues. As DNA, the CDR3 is TGTGCCAGCAGCGCGTACAGGGGAGGCTATGGCTACACCTTC. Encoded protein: CASSAYRGGYGYTF.

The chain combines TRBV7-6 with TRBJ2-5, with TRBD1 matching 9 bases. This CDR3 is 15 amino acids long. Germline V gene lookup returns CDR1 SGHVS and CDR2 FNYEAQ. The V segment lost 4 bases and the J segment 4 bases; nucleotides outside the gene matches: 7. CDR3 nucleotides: TGTGCCAGCAGCTCACGCCGGGACAGGGTAGAGACCCAGTACTTC. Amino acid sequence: CASSSRRDRVETQYF.

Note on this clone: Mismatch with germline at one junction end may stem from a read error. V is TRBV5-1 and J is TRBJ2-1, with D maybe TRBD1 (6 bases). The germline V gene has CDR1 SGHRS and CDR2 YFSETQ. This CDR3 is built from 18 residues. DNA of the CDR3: TGCGCCAGCGGCTTTATCGTGAAAGAGGGACACCCCTACAATGAGCAGTTCTTC. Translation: CASGFIVKEGHPYNEQFF. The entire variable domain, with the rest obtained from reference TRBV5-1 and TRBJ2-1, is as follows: KAGVTQTPRYLIKTRGQQVTLSCSPISGHRSVSWYQQTPGQGLQFLFEYFSETQRNKGNFPGRFSGRQFSNSRSEMNVSTLELGDSALYLCASGFIVKEGHPYNEQFFGPGTRLTVL.

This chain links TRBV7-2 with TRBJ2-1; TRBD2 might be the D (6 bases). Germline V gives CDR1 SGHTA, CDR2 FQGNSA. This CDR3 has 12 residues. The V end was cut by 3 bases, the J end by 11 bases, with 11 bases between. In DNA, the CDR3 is TGTGCCAGCAGCTTTCTAGCGCAGAAGCAGTTCTTC. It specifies CASSFLAQKQFF.

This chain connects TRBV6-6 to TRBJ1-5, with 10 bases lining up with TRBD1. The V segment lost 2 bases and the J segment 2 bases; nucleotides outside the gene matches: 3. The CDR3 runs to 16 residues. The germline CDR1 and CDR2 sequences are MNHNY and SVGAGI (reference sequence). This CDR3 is CASSYAGTGGNQPQHF. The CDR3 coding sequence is TGTGCCAGCAGTTACGCCGGGACAGGGGGCAATCAGCCCCAGCATTTT.

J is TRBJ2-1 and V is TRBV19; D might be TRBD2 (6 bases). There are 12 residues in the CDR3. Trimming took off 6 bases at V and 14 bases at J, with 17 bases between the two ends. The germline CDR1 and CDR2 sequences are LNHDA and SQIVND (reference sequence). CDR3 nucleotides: TGTGCCAGTAGCATGGCCGGGGAGGTTAAGTTCTTC. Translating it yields CASSMAGEVKFF.

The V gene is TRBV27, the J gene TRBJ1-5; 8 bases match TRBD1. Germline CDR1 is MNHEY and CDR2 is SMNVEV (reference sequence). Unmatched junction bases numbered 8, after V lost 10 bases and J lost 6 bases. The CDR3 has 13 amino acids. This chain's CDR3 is CATGGYGAQPQHF. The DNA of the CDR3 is TGTGCCACAGGGGGCTACGGGGCTCAGCCCCAGCATTTT.

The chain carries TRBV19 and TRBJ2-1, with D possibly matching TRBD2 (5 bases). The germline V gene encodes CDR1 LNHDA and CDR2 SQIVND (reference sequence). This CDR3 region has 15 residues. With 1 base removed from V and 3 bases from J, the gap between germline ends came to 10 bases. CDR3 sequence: CASSIGLADYNEQFF. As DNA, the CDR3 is TGTGCCAGTAGTATAGGGCTAGCTGACTACAATGAGCAGTTCTTC. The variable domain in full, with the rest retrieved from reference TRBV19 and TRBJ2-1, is DGGITQSPKYLFRKEGQNVTLSCEQNLNHDAMYWYRQDPGQGLRLIYYSQIVNDFQKGDIAEGYSVSREKKESFPLTVTSAQKNPTAFYLCASSIGLADYNEQFFGPGTRLTVL.

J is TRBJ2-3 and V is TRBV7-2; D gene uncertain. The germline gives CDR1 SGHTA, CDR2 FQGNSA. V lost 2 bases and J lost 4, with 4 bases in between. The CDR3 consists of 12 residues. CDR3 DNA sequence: TGTGCCAGCAGCTTATATGCAGATACGCAGTATTTT. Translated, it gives CASSLYADTQYF.